This entry concerns a single T cell receptor (beta chain). Germline CDR1 is SNHLY and CDR2 is FYNNEI. The CDR3 totals 12 residues. Trimming cost V 7 bases and J 3 bases, with 9 bases left between them. The sample belongs to a study of blood T cell repertoires in COVID-19. Study summary: Some COVID-19 samples were acute and others convalescent; all came from the United States, Italy and Spain. From T cells, B-cell-depleted T cells, or PBMCs came the material, which was cDNA or gDNA.

In the source study's methods: Amplified reference gene primers provided the basis for estimating nucleated cell counts. The data were produced by immunoSEQ multiplex PCR, yet TCRdb's version contains in-frame clones alone and is incomplete. The V and J calls and clone size were taken over from that table, and D and trimming were inferred from the DNA. Counted here are about 280,000 clones, 86% occurring once; the ten biggest clones make up about 3%. What was sequenced was peripheral blood. The chain uses TRBV2 and TRBJ1-1; no firm D call. This clonotype originated in a woman in her twenties or thirties with active or convalescent COVID-19. The CDR3 DNA sequence: TGTGCCAGCACCCTGGCGGACACTGAAGCTTTCTTT. It is translated as CASTLADTEAFF.